The 10 T cell receptor beta chains below were found in one sample sequenced in a study of identical twins. TCRdb re-derived calls from the 5' RACE reads in MiXCR, one entry per CDR3 protein. The table shows 520,000 or so distinct CDR3 sequences, with roughly 21% occurring only once. These same data were also listed under a study on T cells expressing NK-cell markers.

The sample was CD4+ T cells sorted from blood. These receptor sequences come from a woman between 18 and 29 years old in good health.

This clonotype was seen only a few times. V gene TRBV20-1 combines with J gene TRBJ2-1; 11 positions match TRBD2. J was trimmed by 9 bases and V by 3 bases; bases with no gene match: 19. The CDR3 runs 18 residues. Germline-derived CDR1 and CDR2 are DFQATT and SNEGSKA (reference sequence). The CDR3 loop reads CSASSVPYSGRDLGEQFF. CDR3 nucleotides: TGCAGTGCTAGTTCCGTGCCGTATAGCGGGAGGGATTTGGGTGAGCAGTTCTTC.

This clonotype was observed a handful of times. The chain has TRBV24-1 and TRBJ2-1; D tentatively reads TRBD1 or TRBD2 (5 bases each). The CDR3 is 15 amino acids. Between the trimmed V and J ends, which lost 3 bases and 6 bases, there was a span of 14 bases. Germline values: CDR1 KGHDR, CDR2 SFDVKD. The CDR3 spells CATSDQGGGINEQFF. CDR3 DNA sequence: TGTGCCACCAGTGATCAGGGTGGGGGAATCAATGAGCAGTTCTTC.

This clonotype was observed a handful of times. J is TRBJ1-5 and V is TRBV6-5; tentative D call: TRBD1 (5 bases). Germline assignment: CDR1 MNHEY and CDR2 SVGAGI. V lost 0 bases and J 9 bases, leaving 12 bases between the germline ends. CDR3 length: 14 amino acids. The CDR3 sequence is CASSYSQGGGPQHF. CDR3 nucleotide sequence: TGTGCCAGCAGTTACTCTCAGGGAGGAGGGCCCCAGCATTTT.

In its sample, this clonotype was seen a few times. The rearrangement links TRBV3-1 to TRBJ2-7, with TRBD1 matching 8 bases. The CDR3 has 15 amino acids. Germline V gives CDR1 LGHDT, CDR2 YNNKEL (reference sequence). Trimming at V came to 2 bases and at J to 7 bases, leaving 10 bases not matched to a gene. The CDR3 spells CASSQQPGQAQEQYF. The CDR3, as DNA: TGTGCCAGCAGCCAACAACCGGGACAGGCTCAAGAGCAGTACTTC.

The table lists this clonotype with many counts. V and J are TRBV29-1 and TRBJ1-1; D remains ambiguous. Trimming removed 7 bases from V and 1 base from J, with 10 bases in between. CDR3 length: 12 residues. Germline CDR1 reads SQVTM; CDR2 reads ANQGSEA. In nucleotides, the CDR3 is TGCAGCGGAAGGGTCGCGAACACTGAAGCTTTCTTT. Translation: CSGRVANTEAFF.

The V gene is TRBV5-1, the J gene TRBJ2-1; a possible D gene is TRBD2 (6 bases). The CDR3 loop spans 16 amino acids. Trimming removed 3 bases at V and 0 bases at J, with 13 bases between. In germline, CDR1 is SGHRS, CDR2 YFSETQ. The DNA of the CDR3 is TGCGCCAGCAGCTACATAGCGGCGATCTCCTACAATGAGCAGTTCTTC. The encoded protein is CASSYIAAISYNEQFF.

The rearrangement joins TRBV3-1 to TRBJ2-6, with TRBD1 as a possible D gene (5 bases). Trimming cost V 3 bases and J 1 base, with 13 bases left between them. Germline V CDR1 and CDR2: LGHDT, YNNKEL (reference sequence). CDR3 length: 17 residues. The CDR3 region is CASSQMIRDSGANVLTF. CDR3 in DNA: TGTGCCAGCAGCCAGATGATCAGGGATTCTGGGGCCAACGTCCTGACTTTC.

There are a few counts of this clonotype. The CDR3, as DNA: TGCAGTGCTAGAGACGGAGCCCACGGCTATGGCTACACCTTC. As protein: CSARDGAHGYGYTF. The chain carries TRBV20-1 and TRBJ1-2; no definite D call. V shed 0 bases and J shed 4 bases, with 12 bases lying between them. The CDR3 contains 14 residues. The germline V gene encodes CDR1 DFQATT and CDR2 SNEGSKA (reference sequence).

This clonotype was detected a few times. The chain employs TRBV15 and TRBJ2-4; D gene ambiguous. The CDR3 consists of 19 residues. Germline CDR1 reads LNHNV; CDR2 reads YYDKDF (reference sequence). The V end was cut by 3 bases, the J end by 0 bases, with 21 bases between. The CDR3 loop reads CATSSSRTAASLAKNIQYF. The CDR3 DNA reads TGTGCCACCAGCAGTTCACGGACCGCGGCCTCCCTAGCCAAAAACATTCAGTACTTC.

The gene calls are TRBV6-2 or TRBV6-3 and TRBJ1-2; 7 bases map to TRBD1. CDR3 length: 16 residues. Germline CDR1 and CDR2: MNHEY and SVGEGT. The junction had 7 bases not matched to a gene; V was cut back by 3 bases and J by 0 bases. The DNA for the CDR3 is TGTGCCAGCAGTTATATAGGGGGCCCCCCTAACTATGGCTACACCTTC. Encoded protein: CASSYIGGPPNYGYTF.